This T cell receptor (beta chain) was captured by sequencing in a study of cytomegalovirus exposure and HLA in healthy donors (dated by TCRdb to 2016 to 2017). For the study in its entirety: According to an earlier analysis of 550 to 700 of the donors, roughly 180 million T cells yielded approximately 120 million unique TCR beta sequences and around 300 Gb of sequence data. An early release covering 550 to 700 HLA-typed donors comprised about 320 gigabases of sequencing data and tens of millions of unique TCR sequences. A later genetic analysis took genome-wide SNP genotypes for 398 of the 666 donors and used that subset as a discovery cohort. Several DR-DQ haplotypes were handled as single units for association and clustering because linkage in the cohort was strong. The number of donors typed differed by locus, with roughly 620-640 for A, B, C, DRB1 and DQB1, around 560 for DQA1, under 610 for DPA1, and about 450 for DPB1. A separate validation cohort of roughly 120 different subjects was used in addition to the roughly 640-subject first cohort. The study was designed to test whether signatures of past pathogen exposure could be identified by cataloging public T cell receptors. Both class I and class II loci were covered by HLA typing, at four-digit resolution. Rather than drawing on any new phenotypic data, the later analysis identified candidate immune exposures from TCR beta sequences and the way those sequences occurred across donors. Alongside the repertoire data, information on donor age, sex, ethnicity and CMV serostatus was compiled. Of the 398 genotyped donors, approximately 83% fell in the genetic ancestry cluster associated with self-reported Caucasian donors. The study used immunosequencing to profile the T cell repertoires of 670 or so subjects and linked those repertoires to cytomegalovirus serostatus. A later analysis re-examined previously published TCR beta repertoires from about 700 donors and added high-resolution HLA genotyping to investigate patterns of TCR occurrence. In an earlier analysis of a few hundred of the donors, high-throughput TCR beta sequencing was used to judge whether each TCR beta V gene segment behaved as functional or pseudogenic. Every repertoire in the discovery cohort had been generated on one and the same sequencing platform. To predict cytomegalovirus infection status, the study combined high-throughput TCR immunosequencing, statistical association of individual TCRs with disease status, and machine learning. Among about 410 genotyped donors of the cohort, an average of approximately 240,000 unique TCR beta nucleotide sequences was sequenced per donor, of which about 18% were non-productive. Overall study results and their limits: In a later genetic analysis, a missense DCLRE1C variant was associated with V-gene and J-gene trimming of TCR beta chains, and the association was replicated in an independent cohort. The authors suggested that the approach could potentially be generalized to other disease states and immunological phenotypes. When HLA alleles, especially DR and DQ, strongly co-occurred, attributing TCR associations to individual alleles was difficult. Compared with equally common non-associated chains, HLA-associated TCR beta chains in a later analysis were more clonally expanded and had lower generation probabilities. Immune exposure information for the cohort was limited to CMV serostatus. The cohort was sequenced for TCR beta chains only, and without alpha or paired-chain data the features that could be detected were limited. A later analysis associated about 17,000 TCR beta sequences with specific HLA alleles at a false discovery rate of 0.05. An earlier analysis of around 500 of the donors showed that most TCR beta V segments appeared in productive rearrangements either about 87% or about 30% of the time, which broadly matched IMGT annotations. In both the original and validation cohorts, the classifier was reported to diagnose cytomegalovirus status with high specificity and sensitivity. Most TCR sequences were observed very rarely across donors, whereas some public TCRs were present in many individuals. The earlier analysis of 587 of the donors excluded some 15 rarely observed V segments, including chromosome 9 orphons, because counts were too low. A later analysis found that most CMV-associated TCR beta chains appeared HLA-restricted, with HLA associations seemingly driven largely by CMV exposure. Compared with the approximately 600-donor mean, donors in an Asian-associated ancestry cluster had fewer N-insertions in productive TCRs, according to a later genetic analysis. In vitro tests confirmed that three of the cytomegalovirus-associated TCR beta chains recognize cytomegalovirus antigens. The 87-base-pair reads could not distinguish some IMGT-functional V segments, including TRBV6-2 and TRBV6-3, so those segments were excluded. In a later analysis, the rate of TCR association differed among HLA loci, with DRB1 alleles having the most associated TCRs and HLA-C alleles having the fewest. Presence/absence analyses assumed roughly uniform sequencing depth across donors, an assumption that may not hold. In the study, around 160 TCR beta chains were listed as associated with cytomegalovirus. Linkage disequilibrium might explain the correlated functional status among segregating V segments, but an unknown experimental factor could not be excluded. A further reported finding was that TCR beta sequences accurately predicted the HLA-A and HLA-B alleles for most subjects in the first cohort. Because some donors lacked HLA typing at each locus, the association tests relied only on the typed subset. According to a later analysis, parvovirus B19, influenza, CMV and Epstein-Barr virus appeared linked to several top co-occurrence clusters. A group of highly shared sequence variants was considered likely to be a technical artifact of the sequencing pipeline.

The cohort comprised approximately 700 healthy bone marrow donors. At the time of sampling, every cohort member was nominally healthy, though immune exposures that went unrecorded were likely present. The donor was CMV seropositive and was included in the group of 250 to 300 seropositive cohort members. A peripheral blood sample was collected from each donor, and TCR beta sequencing was performed on peripheral blood mononuclear cells. The Qiagen DNeasy Blood Extraction Kit was used to extract genomic DNA from the blood cell samples. Preparation of the library involved the immunoSEQ multiplex PCR assay. The multiplex PCR relied on a mix of 60 forward primers for TCR Vbeta segments and 13 reverse primers for TCR Jbeta segments. A multiplex PCR assay on genomic DNA amplified the CDR3 region of rearranged TCR beta genes. Amplified TCR beta libraries were sequenced as 87-base-pair reads on the Illumina HiSeq System. Per the authors' processing: In a later analysis, tens of millions of unique TCR beta chains were counted across the roughly 610 repertoires, and roughly 11 million of these chains were shared by at least two donors. Raw reads were error-corrected and collapsed into unique sequences with a nearest-neighbor algorithm that merged closely related sequences to remove PCR and sequencing errors. To assign V, D and J gene segments, CDR3 sequences were aligned to IMGT reference sequences. For a sequence to be retained, a match of at least six nucleotides to both a V gene segment and a J gene segment was required. Rearrangements were classified as productive when the CDR3 lacked stop codons and remained in frame with V and J, and all other rearrangements were classified as non-productive. Following IMGT convention, CDR3 was defined as the stretch from the second conserved V-encoded cysteine up to the conserved J-encoded phenylalanine. Sequences without an unambiguous match to a single V gene segment were excluded from the earlier analysis of 450 to 750 of the donors. In an earlier analysis of 500 to 750 of the donors, V segments were called functional above 56.7% productive rearrangements and were called segregating when the between-donor standard deviation exceeded 5%. A statistical classification framework was built to diagnose cytomegalovirus status from the catalog of TCR beta chain sequences. In a later analysis, TCR nucleotide sequences were compared against IMGT/GENE-DB human TR gene sequences so that V and J genes could be assigned. A later analysis assigned CDR3 sequences and most-parsimonious VDJ recombination scenarios with the TCRdist pipeline. A later analysis defined each TCR beta chain by its CDR3 amino acid sequence plus V-gene family, and excluded reads lacking a unique V-gene family. As a way to deal with suspected cross-contamination and a sequencing artifact, a later analysis dropped hundreds of nucleotide sequences that were highly shared and had low generation probability. In a later analysis, a clonal expansion index was calculated for each public chain from normalized within-repertoire ranks of inferred template counts. A later analysis computed generation probabilities with a VDJ recombination model fitted to out-of-frame rearrangements, and checked the results against IGoR. In a later analysis, hypergeometric tests were used to score TCR-TCR, TCR-HLA and TCR-CMV co-occurrence, with a repertoire-size bias correction applied to TCR pairs. A later analysis estimated false discovery rates by permuting HLA or CMV assignments 20 times. In a later analysis, co-occurring TCRs were grouped with DBSCAN, and TCRdist sequence similarity was added when clustering was performed within HLA-allele-positive subsets. Repertoires with fewer than 30,000 or more than 120,000 public chains were left out of co-occurrence clustering, as were five repertoires with anomalous nucleotide sharing. TCRdb took this table from immuneACCESS and kept in-frame rearrangements with V and J called. Such tables lack part of the clones; where checked against another copy, unresolved V genes explain under half of the gap, and the rest is unexplained. V, J and clone size are those of that table, while D and trimming were read from the DNA. This sample is represented by 150,000 to 200,000 clones; under 70% of them were singletons. Together, the top ten hold about 2.9% of the sample.

Concerning this clone: Its recognized antigen is unknown. No quality values exist for individual bases; no much larger clone is one base distant.

The germline V gene (reference sequence) gives CDR1 as SGHKS and CDR2 as YYEKEE. V loses 1 base at its end and J loses 3 bases; junction bases beyond the gene matches: 4. From cysteine to phenylalanine, the CDR3 is 15 amino acids long. The read is trimmed to its CDR3 DNA, 45 bases read in frame from base 1. The sample taken for sequencing was PBMCs. The chain couples TRBV5-5 to TRBJ2-3, and 8 junctional nucleotides match TRBD2. The clonotype comes from a woman aged 40 to 50 in good health and CMV-seropositive. The CDR3: CASSLSSGRTDTQYF. In nucleotide form, the sequence is TGTGCCAGCAGCTTGTCTAGCGGGCGGACAGATACGCAGTATTTT.